This T cell receptor (beta chain) is drawn from a study of T-cell reconstitution after alpha-beta-depleted transplantation in children. TCRbeta library construction was performed incorporating unique molecular identifiers. TCRdb passed the PCR reads through MiXCR, listing each CDR3 protein once. The table includes hundreds of thousands of distinct CDR3 sequences, approximately 15% detected once. The CDR3 loop spans 15 amino acids. V lost 1 base to trimming and J lost 2 bases, with 9 bases between them. Germline V gene sequence: CDR1 SGHTA, CDR2 FQGNSA. This clonotype was seen many times. The source material was PBMCs from the stem cell graft donor, sampled from the stem cell graft. This TCR was recovered from a human donor who donated a stem cell graft to a child with acute myeloid leukemia. The gene calls are TRBV7-2 and TRBJ1-5; the D is unclear. The CDR3 here is CASSLDRRGNQPQHF. The CDR3 DNA reads as TGTGCCAGCAGCTTAGACCGAAGAGGCAATCAGCCCCAGCATTTT.